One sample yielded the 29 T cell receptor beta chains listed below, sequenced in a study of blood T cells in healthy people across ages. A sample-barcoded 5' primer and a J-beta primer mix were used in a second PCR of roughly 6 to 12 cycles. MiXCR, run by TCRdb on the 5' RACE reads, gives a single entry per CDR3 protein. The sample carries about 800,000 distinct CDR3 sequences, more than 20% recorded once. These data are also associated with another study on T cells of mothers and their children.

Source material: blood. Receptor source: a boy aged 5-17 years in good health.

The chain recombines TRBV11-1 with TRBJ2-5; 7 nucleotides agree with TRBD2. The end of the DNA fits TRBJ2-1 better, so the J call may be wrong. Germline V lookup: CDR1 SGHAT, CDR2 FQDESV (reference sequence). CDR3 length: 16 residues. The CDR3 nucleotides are TGTGCCAGCAGCTCCAGGACTAGTGGGGGGTCCAATGAGCAGTTCTTC. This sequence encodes CASSSRTSGGSNEQFF.

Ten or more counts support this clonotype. The CDR3 protein is CASSLGLDTDTQYF. In nucleotides, the CDR3 is TGTGCCAGCAGTTTAGGACTAGACACAGATACGCAGTATTTT. This chain links TRBV12-3 or TRBV12-4 with TRBJ2-3, with D possibly TRBD2 on 6 matching bases. V gave up 1 base and J gave up 2 bases, with 7 bases separating them. This CDR3 is built from 14 residues.

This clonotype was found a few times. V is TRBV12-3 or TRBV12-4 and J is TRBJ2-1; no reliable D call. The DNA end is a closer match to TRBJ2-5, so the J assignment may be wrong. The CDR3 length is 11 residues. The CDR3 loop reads CASTRTETQYF. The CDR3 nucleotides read TGTGCCAGCACCCGGACGGAGACCCAGTACTTC.

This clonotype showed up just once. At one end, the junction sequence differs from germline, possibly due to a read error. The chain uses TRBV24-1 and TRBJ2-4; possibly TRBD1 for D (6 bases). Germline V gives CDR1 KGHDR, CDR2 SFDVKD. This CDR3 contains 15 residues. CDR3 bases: TGTGCCACCAGTGATTTTGTACAGGGCCAAAACATTCAGCACTTC. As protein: CATSDFVQGQNIQHF.

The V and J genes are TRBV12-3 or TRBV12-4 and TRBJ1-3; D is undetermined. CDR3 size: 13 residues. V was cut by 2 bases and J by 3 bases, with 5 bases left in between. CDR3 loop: CASSLTLGNTIYF. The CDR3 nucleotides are TGTGCCAGCAGTTTAACTCTTGGAAACACCATATATTTT.

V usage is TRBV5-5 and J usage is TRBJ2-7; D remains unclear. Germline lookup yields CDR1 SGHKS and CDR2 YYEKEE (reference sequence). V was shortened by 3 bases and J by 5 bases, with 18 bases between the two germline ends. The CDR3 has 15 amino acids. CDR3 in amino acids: CASSWVTPSSNEQYF. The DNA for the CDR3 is TGTGCCAGCAGCTGGGTGACACCGTCGTCTAACGAGCAGTACTTC.

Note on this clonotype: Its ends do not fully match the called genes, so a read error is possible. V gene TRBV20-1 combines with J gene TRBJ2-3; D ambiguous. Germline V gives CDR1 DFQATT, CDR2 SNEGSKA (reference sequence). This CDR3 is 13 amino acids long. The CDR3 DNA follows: TGCAGTGCTAGAGATCTGCTGGCAGATACGCGGTATTTT. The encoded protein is CSARDLLADTRYF.

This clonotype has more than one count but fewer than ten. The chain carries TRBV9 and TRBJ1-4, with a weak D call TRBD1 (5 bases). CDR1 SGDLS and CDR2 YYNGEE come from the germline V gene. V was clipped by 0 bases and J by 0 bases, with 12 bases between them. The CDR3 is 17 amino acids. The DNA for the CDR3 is TGTGCCAGCAGCGTAGGCCCCAGGGACGCAACTAATGAAAAACTGTTTTTT. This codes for CASSVGPRDATNEKLFF.

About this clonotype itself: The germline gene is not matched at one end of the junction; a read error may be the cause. The CDR3 coding sequence is TGTGCCAGCAGCCAAGCCAGCTCCCACGAGCAGTACTTC. Protein: CASSQASSHEQYF. V gene TRBV14 combines with J gene TRBJ2-7; no firm D call. The V gene's germline CDR1 is SGHDN and CDR2 FVKESK. CDR3 length: 13 residues. Using reference TRBV14 and TRBJ2-7 for the parts outside the CDR3, the full variable domain is EAGVTQFPSHSVIEKGQTVTLRCDPISGHDNLYWYRRVMGKEIKFLLHFVKESKQDESGMPNNRFLAERTGGTYSTLKVQPAELEDSGVYFCASSQASSHEQYFGPGTRLTVT.

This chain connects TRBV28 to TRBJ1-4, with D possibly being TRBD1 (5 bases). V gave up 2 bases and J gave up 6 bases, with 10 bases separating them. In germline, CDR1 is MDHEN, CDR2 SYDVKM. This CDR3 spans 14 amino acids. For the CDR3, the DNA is TGTGCCAGCAGTTTAAGTGGGGGTGATGAAAAACTGTTTTTT. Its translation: CASSLSGGDEKLFF.

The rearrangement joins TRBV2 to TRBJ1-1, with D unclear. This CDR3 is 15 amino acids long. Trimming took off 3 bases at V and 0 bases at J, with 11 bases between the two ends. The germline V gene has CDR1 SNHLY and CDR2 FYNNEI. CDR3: CASSDSKSLNTEAFF. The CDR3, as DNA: TGTGCCAGCAGTGATTCAAAAAGTCTGAACACTGAAGCTTTCTTT. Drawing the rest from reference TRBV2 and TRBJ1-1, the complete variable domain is EPEVTQTPSHQVTQMGQEVILRCVPISNHLYFYWYRQILGQKVEFLVSFYNNEISEKSEIFDDQFSVERPDGSNFTLKIRSTKLEDSAMYFCASSDSKSLNTEAFFGQGTRLTVV.

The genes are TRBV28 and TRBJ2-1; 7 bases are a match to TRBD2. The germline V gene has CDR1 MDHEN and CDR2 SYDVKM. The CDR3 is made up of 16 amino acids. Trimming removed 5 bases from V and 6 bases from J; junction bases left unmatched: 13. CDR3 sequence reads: CASSGAGRGLFNEQFF. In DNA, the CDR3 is TGTGCCAGCAGTGGTGCGGGGCGGGGACTATTCAATGAGCAGTTCTTC.

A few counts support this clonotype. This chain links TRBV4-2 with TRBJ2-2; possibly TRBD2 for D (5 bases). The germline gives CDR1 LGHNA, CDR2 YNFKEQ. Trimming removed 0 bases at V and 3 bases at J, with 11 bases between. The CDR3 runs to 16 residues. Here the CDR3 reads CASSQDAGWDTGELFF. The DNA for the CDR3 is TGTGCCAGCAGCCAAGACGCGGGCTGGGACACCGGGGAGCTGTTTTTT.

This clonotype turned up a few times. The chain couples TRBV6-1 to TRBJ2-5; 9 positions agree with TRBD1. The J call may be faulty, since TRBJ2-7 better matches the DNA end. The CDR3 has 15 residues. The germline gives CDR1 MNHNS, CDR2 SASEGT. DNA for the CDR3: TGTGCCAGCAGTGAGGTGACAGGGGGCTCCTACGAGCAGTACTTC. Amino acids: CASSEVTGGSYEQYF.

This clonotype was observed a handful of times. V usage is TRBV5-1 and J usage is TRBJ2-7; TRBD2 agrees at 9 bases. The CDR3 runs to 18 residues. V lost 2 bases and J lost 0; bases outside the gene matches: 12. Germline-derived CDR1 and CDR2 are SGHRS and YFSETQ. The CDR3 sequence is CASSFKVSGSDLSYEQYF. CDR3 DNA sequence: TGCGCCAGCAGCTTTAAAGTTAGCGGGAGCGACCTCTCCTACGAGCAGTACTTC.

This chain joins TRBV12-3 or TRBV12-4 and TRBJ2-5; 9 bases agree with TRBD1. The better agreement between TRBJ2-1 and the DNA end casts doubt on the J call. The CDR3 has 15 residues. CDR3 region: CASSGDRVGSNEQFF. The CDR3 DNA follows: TGTGCCAGCAGTGGGGACAGGGTGGGCAGCAATGAGCAGTTCTTC.

The CDR3 bases are TGTGCCAGCAGTTTAGGGAGGCCAAATGAAAAACTGTTTTTT. Its protein product is CASSLGRPNEKLFF. The chain uses TRBV28 and TRBJ1-4; D gene ambiguous. V dropped 2 bases and J dropped 5 bases, with 9 bases sitting between them. Germline-derived CDR1 and CDR2 are MDHEN and SYDVKM. The CDR3 consists of 14 residues.

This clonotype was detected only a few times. The CDR3 reads CATSKIKAEGEETQYF. The CDR3 nucleotides read TGTGCCACCAGTAAGATCAAGGCGGAGGGCGAAGAGACCCAGTACTTC. The chain is built from TRBV15 and TRBJ2-5; D is possibly TRBD2 (6 bases). V lost 6 bases and J 3 bases, leaving 20 bases between the germline ends. Per germline, CDR1 LNHNV and CDR2 YYDKDF (reference sequence). CDR3 length: 16 amino acids.

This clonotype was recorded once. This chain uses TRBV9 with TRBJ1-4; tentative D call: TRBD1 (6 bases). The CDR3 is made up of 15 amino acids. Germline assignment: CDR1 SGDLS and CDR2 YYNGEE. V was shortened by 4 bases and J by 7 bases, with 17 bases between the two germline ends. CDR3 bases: TGTGCCAGCAGCCCAAGGGGGGACAAAGGTGAAAAACTGTTTTTT. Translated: CASSPRGDKGEKLFF.

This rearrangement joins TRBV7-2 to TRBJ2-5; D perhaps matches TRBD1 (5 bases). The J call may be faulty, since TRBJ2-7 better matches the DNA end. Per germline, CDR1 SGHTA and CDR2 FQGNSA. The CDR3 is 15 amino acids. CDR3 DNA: TGTGCCAGCAGCTCCACTCCCGGACAACGCTACGAGCAGTACTTC. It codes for CASSSTPGQRYEQYF.

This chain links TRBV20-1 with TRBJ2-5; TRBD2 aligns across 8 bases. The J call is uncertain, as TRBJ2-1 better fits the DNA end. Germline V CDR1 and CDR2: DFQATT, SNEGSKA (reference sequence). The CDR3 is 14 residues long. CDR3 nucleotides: TGCAGTGCCCATACTAGCGGCACCTACAATGAGCAGTTCTTC. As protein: CSAHTSGTYNEQFF.

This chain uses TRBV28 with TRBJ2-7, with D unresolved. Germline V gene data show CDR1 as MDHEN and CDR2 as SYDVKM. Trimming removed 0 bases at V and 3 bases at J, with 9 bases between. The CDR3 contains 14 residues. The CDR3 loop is CASSLWARNYEQYF. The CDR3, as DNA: TGTGCCAGCAGTTTATGGGCTAGGAACTACGAGCAGTACTTC.

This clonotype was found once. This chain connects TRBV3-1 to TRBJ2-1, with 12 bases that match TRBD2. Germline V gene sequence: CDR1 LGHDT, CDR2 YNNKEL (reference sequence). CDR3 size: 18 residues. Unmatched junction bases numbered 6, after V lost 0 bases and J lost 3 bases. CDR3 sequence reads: CASSQELRTSGVYNEQFF. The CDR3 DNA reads TGTGCCAGCAGCCAAGAATTGCGGACTAGCGGGGTCTACAATGAGCAGTTCTTC.

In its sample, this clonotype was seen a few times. CDR3 in amino acids: CASSEGATVKTQYF. The CDR3 DNA is TGTGCCAGCAGTGAGGGGGCGACCGTGAAGACCCAGTACTTC. The chain is built from TRBV5-6 and TRBJ2-5; 7 bases map to TRBD1. The length of the CDR3 is 14 residues. Germline CDR1 reads SGHDT; CDR2 reads YYEEEE. With V trimmed by 5 bases and J by 6 bases, 10 bases remained unmatched.

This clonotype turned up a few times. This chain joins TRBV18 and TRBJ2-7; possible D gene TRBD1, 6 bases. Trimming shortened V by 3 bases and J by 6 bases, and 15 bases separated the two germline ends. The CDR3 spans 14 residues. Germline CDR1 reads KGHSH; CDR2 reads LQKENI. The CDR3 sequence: CASSPSKDSAEQYF. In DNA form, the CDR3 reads TGTGCCAGCTCACCGTCTAAGGACAGTGCCGAGCAGTACTTC.

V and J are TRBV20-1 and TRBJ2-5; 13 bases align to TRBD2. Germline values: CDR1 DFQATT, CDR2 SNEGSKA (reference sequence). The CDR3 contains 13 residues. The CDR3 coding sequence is TGCAGCGGACTAGCGGGAGCTCCGGAGACCCAGTACTTC. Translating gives CSGLAGAPETQYF.

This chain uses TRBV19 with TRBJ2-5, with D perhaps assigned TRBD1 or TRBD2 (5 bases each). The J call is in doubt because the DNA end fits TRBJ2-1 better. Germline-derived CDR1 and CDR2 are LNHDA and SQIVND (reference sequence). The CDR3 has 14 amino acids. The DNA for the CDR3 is TGTGCCAGTAGTATCGCCACGGGACGTGGTGAGCAGTTCTTC. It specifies CASSIATGRGEQFF.

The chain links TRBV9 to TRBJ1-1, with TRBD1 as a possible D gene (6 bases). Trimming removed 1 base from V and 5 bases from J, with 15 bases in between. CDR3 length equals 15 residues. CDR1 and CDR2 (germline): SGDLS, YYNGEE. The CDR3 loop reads CASSVSDRSGTEAFF. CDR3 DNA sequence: TGTGCCAGCAGCGTAAGCGACAGGTCCGGGACTGAAGCTTTCTTT.

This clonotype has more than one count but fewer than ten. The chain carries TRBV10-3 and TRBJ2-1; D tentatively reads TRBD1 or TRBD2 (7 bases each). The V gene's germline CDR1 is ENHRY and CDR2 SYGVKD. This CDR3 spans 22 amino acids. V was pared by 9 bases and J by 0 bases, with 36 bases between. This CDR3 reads CAISPGLLSGQGGYSSYNEQFF. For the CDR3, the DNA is TGTGCCATTTCGCCCGGTCTTTTGTCAGGTCAGGGGGGGTATAGCTCCTACAATGAGCAGTTCTTC.